This TCR beta chain comes out of a study of blood T cell repertoires in COVID-19. Across the whole study: Some COVID-19 samples were acute and others convalescent; all came from the United States, Italy and Spain.

Sequencing used immunoSEQ multiplex PCR; TCRdb keeps in-frame clones, though not all of them. Of over 200,000 clones in the sample, under 90% are singletons; the top ten hold around 4%. V was clipped by 2 bases and J by 5 bases, with 12 bases between them. CDR3 length: 14 amino acids. Germline-derived CDR1 and CDR2 are SGHDN and FVKESK. This TCR came from a woman aged 30 to 39 with acute COVID-19. The sample was PBMCs or T cells enriched from blood (not recorded which). V and J are TRBV14 and TRBJ1-1; D is uncertain. The DNA of the CDR3 is TGTGCCAGCAGCCAACAGGTTCCGGGGACTGAAGCTTTCTTT. Translating gives CASSQQVPGTEAFF.